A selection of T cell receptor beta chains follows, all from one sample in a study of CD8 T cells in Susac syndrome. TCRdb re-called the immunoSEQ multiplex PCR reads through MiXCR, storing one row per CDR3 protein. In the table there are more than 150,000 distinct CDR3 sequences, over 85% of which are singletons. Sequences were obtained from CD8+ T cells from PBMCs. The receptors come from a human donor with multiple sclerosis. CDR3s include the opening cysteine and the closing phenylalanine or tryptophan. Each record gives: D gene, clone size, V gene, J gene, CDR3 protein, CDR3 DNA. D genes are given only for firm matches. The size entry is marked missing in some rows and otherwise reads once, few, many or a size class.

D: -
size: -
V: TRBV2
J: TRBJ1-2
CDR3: CASPGGGGYTF
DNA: TGTGCCAGCCCGGGCGGGGGCGGCTACACCTTC

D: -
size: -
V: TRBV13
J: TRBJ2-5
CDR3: CASSLVGGPHPQETQYF
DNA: TGTGCCAGCAGCTTAGTAGGCGGTCCCCATCCGCAAGAGACCCAGTACTTC

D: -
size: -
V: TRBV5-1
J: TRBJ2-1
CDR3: CASDQWGNHNEQFF
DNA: TGCGCCAGCGACCAGTGGGGGAACCACAATGAGCAGTTCTTC

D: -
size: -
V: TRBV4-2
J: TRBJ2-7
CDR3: CASSQEGRGLSFEQYF
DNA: TGTGCCAGCAGCCAAGAGGGGCGGGGCCTCTCCTTCGAGCAGTACTTC

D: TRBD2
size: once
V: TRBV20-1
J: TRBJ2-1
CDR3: CSARTSGAIKWDEQFF
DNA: TGCAGTGCTAGGACTAGCGGGGCTATCAAATGGGATGAGCAGTTCTTC

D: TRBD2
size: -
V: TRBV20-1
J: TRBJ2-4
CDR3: CSARVSGGAENIQYF
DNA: TGCAGTGCTAGAGTCAGCGGGGGGGCAGAAAACATTCAGTACTTC

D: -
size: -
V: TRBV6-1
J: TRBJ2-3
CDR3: CASSEVKSRVTDTQYF
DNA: TGTGCCAGCAGTGAAGTAAAGAGCAGAGTCACAGATACGCAGTATTTT

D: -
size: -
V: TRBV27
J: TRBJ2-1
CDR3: CASSLALKSAVLSEQFF
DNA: TGTGCCAGCAGTTTAGCCCTCAAGTCGGCAGTCCTCAGTGAGCAGTTCTTC

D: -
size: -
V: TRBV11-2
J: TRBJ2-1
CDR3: CASSYNSESHNEQFF
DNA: TGTGCCAGCAGCTATAACAGCGAATCTCACAATGAGCAGTTCTTC

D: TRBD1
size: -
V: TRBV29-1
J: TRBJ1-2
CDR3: CSALGTEGARYGYTF
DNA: TGCAGCGCCCTGGGCACGGAGGGGGCCCGCTATGGCTACACCTTC

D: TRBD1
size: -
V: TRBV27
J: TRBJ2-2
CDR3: CASSLWTGSTGELFF
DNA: TGTGCCAGCAGTTTATGGACAGGGTCGACCGGGGAGCTGTTTTTT

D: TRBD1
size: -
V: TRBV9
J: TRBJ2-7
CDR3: CASSTGQGDYEQYF
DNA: TGTGCCAGCAGCACAGGACAGGGGGACTACGAGCAGTACTTC

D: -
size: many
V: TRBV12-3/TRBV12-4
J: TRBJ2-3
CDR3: CASSLGDTQYF
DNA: TGTGCCAGCAGCTTAGGAGATACGCAGTATTTT

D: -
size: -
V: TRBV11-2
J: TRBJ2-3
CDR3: CASSLGLSTDTQYF
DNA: TGTGCCAGCAGCTTAGGTCTCAGCACAGATACGCAGTATTTT

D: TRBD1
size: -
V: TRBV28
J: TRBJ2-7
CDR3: CASSSPDRAQTYEQYF
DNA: TGTGCCAGCAGTTCTCCCGACAGGGCCCAGACCTACGAGCAGTACTTC

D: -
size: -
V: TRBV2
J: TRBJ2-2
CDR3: CASSGRPDRELFF
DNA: TGTGCCAGCAGTGGGCGACCCGACCGGGAGCTGTTTTTT

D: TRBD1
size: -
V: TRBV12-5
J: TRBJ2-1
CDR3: CASRQGNNEQFF
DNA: TGTGCTAGCAGACAGGGGAACAATGAGCAGTTCTTC

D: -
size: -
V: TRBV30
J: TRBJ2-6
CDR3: CAWSVSSGANVLTF
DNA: TGTGCCTGGAGTGTGTCTTCTGGGGCCAACGTCCTGACTTTC

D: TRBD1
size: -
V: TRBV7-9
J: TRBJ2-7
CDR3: CASSLGDRYYEQYF
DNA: TGTGCCAGCAGCTTAGGGGACAGGTACTACGAGCAGTACTTC

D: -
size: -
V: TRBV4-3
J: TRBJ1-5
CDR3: CASSQDLWKFNQPQHF
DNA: TGCGCCAGCAGCCAAGATCTTTGGAAGTTCAATCAGCCCCAGCATTTT

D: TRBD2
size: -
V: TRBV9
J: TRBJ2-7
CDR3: CASSPSGGIDEQYF
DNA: TGTGCCAGCAGTCCTAGCGGGGGGATCGACGAGCAGTACTTC

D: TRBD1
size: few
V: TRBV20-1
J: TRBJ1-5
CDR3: CSASGGQGSQPQHF
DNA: TGCAGTGCTAGTGGGGGACAGGGGAGCCAGCCCCAGCATTTT

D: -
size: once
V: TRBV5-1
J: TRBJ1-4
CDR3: CASSLGGGRPLFF
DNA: TGCGCCAGCAGCTTGGGCGGGGGTAGGCCACTGTTTTTT

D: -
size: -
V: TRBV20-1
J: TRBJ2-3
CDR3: CSARGGTPSGQYF
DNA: TGCAGTGCTAGAGGAGGGACACCCAGTGGGCAGTATTTT

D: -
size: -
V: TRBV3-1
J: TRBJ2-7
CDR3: CASSPRTTTPTEQYF
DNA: TGTGCCAGCAGCCCCCGGACAACTACACCTACCGAGCAGTACTTC

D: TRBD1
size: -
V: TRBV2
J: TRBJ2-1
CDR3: CASRPGQGSYNEQFF
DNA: TGTGCCAGCAGACCGGGACAGGGGTCCTACAATGAGCAGTTCTTC

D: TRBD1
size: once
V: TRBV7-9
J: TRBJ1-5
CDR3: CASSRTGLGQPQHF
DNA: TGTGCCAGCAGTCGGACAGGGTTGGGGCAGCCCCAGCATTTT

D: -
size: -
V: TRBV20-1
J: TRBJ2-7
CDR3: CSAPTRPYEQYF
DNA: TGCAGTGCGCCGACCAGGCCTTACGAGCAGTACTTC